The 28 T cell receptor beta chains below come from one sample, sequenced in a study of shared clonotypes between healthy human individuals. Method: immunoSEQ multiplex PCR; TCRdb's copy keeps in-frame clones and lacks some. The sample lists 1,500,000 or so clones, approximately 98.5% occurring once. The sample taken for sequencing was naive CD4+ T cells sorted from blood. Subset meaning: CD45RA+ positively selected. These receptors were taken from a man younger than 40 in good health.

The gene calls are TRBV6-7 and TRBJ2-7; D uncertain. TRBV6-7 is an ORF, and what it does is uncertain. There are 19 residues in the CDR3. V lost 0 bases to trimming and J lost 4 bases, with 25 bases between them. As DNA, the CDR3 is TGTGCCAGCAGTTACTCTTCGCCTAGGCTCCTATCCTGGCCATACGAGCAGTACTTC. Residues: CASSYSSPRLLSWPYEQYF.

The chain uses TRBV11-3 and TRBJ2-1; D is ambiguous. V lost 5 bases and J lost 3, with 11 bases in between. Germline CDR1 and CDR2: SGHNT and YENEEA. The CDR3 covers 14 residues. The CDR3 loop is CASSQPPYYNEQFF. In DNA form, the CDR3 reads TGTGCCAGCAGCCAACCACCTTACTACAATGAGCAGTTCTTC.

DNA for the CDR3: TGTGCCAGCAGCTTCCTCGGTCGGGACGTTAACGAAAAACTGTTTTTT. Translated, it gives CASSFLGRDVNEKLFF. The genes are TRBV5-6 and TRBJ1-4, with a tentative D call TRBD1 (5 bases). V was clipped by 2 bases and J by 8 bases, with 19 bases between them. The CDR3 loop spans 16 amino acids. Per the germline V gene, CDR1 is SGHDT and CDR2 is YYEEEE. Together with reference TRBV5-6 and TRBJ1-4, the CDR3 gives the full variable domain: DAGVTQSPTHLIKTRGQQVTLRCSPKSGHDTVSWYQQALGQGPQFIFQYYEEEERQRGNFPDRFSGHQFPNYSSELNVNALLLGDSALYLCASSFLGRDVNEKLFFGSGTQLSVL.

This sequence joins TRBV11-2 and TRBJ2-1, with 14 nucleotides matching TRBD2. From germline, CDR1 is SGHAT and CDR2 FQNNGV. This CDR3 region has 17 residues. J gave up 7 bases and V 4 bases, and 9 bases lay outside the gene matches. For the CDR3, the DNA is TGTGCCAGCAGCTCCAACTTCGGGACTAGCGGGAGAAATGAGCAGTTCTTC. Its protein product is CASSSNFGTSGRNEQFF.

This clone was observed a single time. The rearrangement uses TRBV5-4 and TRBJ2-2; no firm D call. CDR3 size: 17 residues. Trimming removed 0 bases at V and 7 bases at J, with 19 bases between. Germline lookup yields CDR1 SGHNT and CDR2 YYREEE (reference sequence). The CDR3 coding sequence is TGTGCCAGCAGCTTGGCGGGTTATTGGGAACGTGGCGGGGAGCTGTTTTTT. Amino acid sequence: CASSLAGYWERGGELFF.

The V call is TRBV11-2, the J call TRBJ2-3; TRBD2 matches at 10 bases. Looked up from germline, CDR1 is SGHAT and CDR2 is FQNNGV. The V gene end was trimmed by 5 bases and the J gene end by 0 bases; junction bases not matched to a gene: 5. This CDR3 has 16 amino acids. The chain's CDR3 is CASSPTSGISTDTQYF. CDR3 coding DNA: TGTGCCAGCAGCCCTACTAGCGGGATAAGCACAGATACGCAGTATTTT.

V is TRBV2 and J is TRBJ2-7; TRBD1 is a possible D gene (6 bases). Trimming stripped 5 bases from V and 7 bases from J, with 15 bases between. The CDR3 covers 13 residues. Germline CDR1 and CDR2: SNHLY and FYNNEI. CDR3 sequence (DNA): TGTGCCAGCAGTCCCGGGCAGGGGTGGGAGCAGTACTTC. Translating it yields CASSPGQGWEQYF. Using reference TRBV2 and TRBJ2-7 for the parts outside the CDR3, the full variable domain is EPEVTQTPSHQVTQMGQEVILRCVPISNHLYFYWYRQILGQKVEFLVSFYNNEISEKSEIFDDQFSVERPDGSNFTLKIRSTKLEDSAMYFCASSPGQGWEQYFGPGTRLTVT.

The gene calls are TRBV5-1 and TRBJ1-1; TRBD1 matches at 8 bases. This CDR3 comprises 15 residues. Germline V gene data show CDR1 as SGHRS and CDR2 as YFSETQ. V dropped 2 bases and J dropped 1; count of bases not matched to a gene: 4. This CDR3 is CASSFGQGRNTEAFF. The CDR3 nucleotides read TGCGCCAGCAGCTTCGGACAGGGCAGGAACACTGAAGCTTTCTTT.

As for this clone: Different DNA sequences within this sample yield the same CDR3. The chain is built from TRBV28 and TRBJ2-3; 7 bases are a match to TRBD1. The CDR3 extends over 15 amino acids. J was trimmed by 1 base and V by 2 bases; bases with no gene match: 3. The germline V gene encodes CDR1 MDHEN and CDR2 SYDVKM. The CDR3 DNA is TGTGCCAGCAGTTTAAGACAGGGAGGCACAGATACGCAGTATTTT. Protein product: CASSLRQGGTDTQYF.

The chain is built from TRBV28 and TRBJ1-1; D perhaps matches TRBD1 (6 bases). The CDR3 runs 14 residues. V dropped 4 bases and J dropped 7 bases, with 16 bases sitting between them. Germline-derived CDR1 and CDR2 are MDHEN and SYDVKM. CDR3 nucleotide sequence: TGTGCCAGCAGTTCTAATCAGGGGTTGGGTGAAGCTTTCTTT. Translated: CASSSNQGLGEAFF.

This chain uses TRBV4-2 with TRBJ1-1; maybe TRBD1 (5 bases). The CDR3 has 16 residues. From germline, CDR1 is LGHNA and CDR2 YNFKEQ. V lost 3 bases, J lost 5 bases, and 19 bases lay in between. CDR3 in DNA: TGTGCCAGCAGCCAGCTCCTAGACAGAGGGGAGACTGAAGCTTTCTTT. Its translation is CASSQLLDRGETEAFF.

The rearrangement joins TRBV2 to TRBJ2-5, with TRBD2 as a possible D gene (6 bases). Trimming stripped 10 bases from V and 4 bases from J, with 16 bases between. The CDR3 is 13 amino acids. The V gene's germline CDR1 is SNHLY and CDR2 FYNNEI. The CDR3 here is CATAGKGGETQYF. The CDR3 bases are TGTGCCACCGCAGGGAAGGGAGGAGAGACCCAGTACTTC. Full variable domain (outside the CDR3, taken from reference TRBV2 and TRBJ2-5): EPEVTQTPSHQVTQMGQEVILRCVPISNHLYFYWYRQILGQKVEFLVSFYNNEISEKSEIFDDQFSVERPDGSNFTLKIRSTKLEDSAMYFCATAGKGGETQYFGPGTRLLVL.

The rearrangement joins TRBV19 to TRBJ2-1; D not resolved. Trimming removed 4 bases from V and 12 bases from J, with 13 bases in between. CDR1 and CDR2 from the germline V gene are LNHDA and SQIVND (reference sequence). This CDR3 has 12 residues. Here the CDR3 DNA reads TGTGCCAGTAGTACGCCACTGGGTGGGCAGTTCTTC. Translation gives CASSTPLGGQFF.

The chain is built from TRBV4-3 and TRBJ2-7, with 8 bases identical to TRBD2. The ends lost 4 bases at V and 4 bases at J; junction bases unmatched: 6. Germline V gene lookup returns CDR1 LGHNA and CDR2 YSLEER. The CDR3 totals 14 residues. The CDR3 loop is CASSPGGARYEQYF. The CDR3 DNA reads as TGCGCCAGCAGCCCGGGGGGGGCGCGATACGAGCAGTACTTC.

This clone was observed once. The chain links TRBV5-4 to TRBJ2-1; TRBD2 aligns across 10 bases. V shed 2 bases, J shed 6 bases, and the junction held 2 bases outside the gene matches. The CDR3 length is 14 residues. CDR1 SGHNT and CDR2 YYREEE come from the germline V gene (reference sequence). In DNA form, the CDR3 reads TGTGCCAGCAGCTTCCCTAGCGGGAGCAATGAGCAGTTCTTC. Amino acids: CASSFPSGSNEQFF.

The chain employs TRBV15 and TRBJ2-7; no clear D. From germline, CDR1 is LNHNV and CDR2 YYDKDF (reference sequence). The CDR3 covers 14 residues. V was cut by 2 bases and J by 3 bases, with 11 bases left in between. In nucleotides, the CDR3 is TGTGCCACCAGCAGACCCCCGGGTAGCTACGAGCAGTACTTC. It is translated as CATSRPPGSYEQYF.

The rearrangement links TRBV4-1 to TRBJ2-1; 9 bases align to TRBD2. The CDR3 is 17 amino acids. V dropped 1 base and J dropped 8; count of bases not matched to a gene: 12. Germline V lookup: CDR1 MGHRA, CDR2 YSYEKL. CDR3 sequence: CASSQVISGSGGDEQFF. The CDR3 nucleotides read TGCGCCAGCAGCCAAGTTATTAGCGGGAGTGGGGGAGATGAGCAGTTCTTC.

The chain joins TRBV30 to TRBJ1-3; D gene uncertain. The V and J ends lost 0 bases and 0 bases respectively, with 12 bases between them. This CDR3 has 16 residues. From germline, CDR1 is GTSNPN and CDR2 SVGIG (reference sequence). CDR3 amino acids: CAWSVSLPSSGNTIYF. CDR3 in DNA: TGTGCCTGGAGTGTTTCCCTCCCATCCTCTGGAAACACCATATATTTT.

V and J are TRBV11-2 and TRBJ2-3; D remains unclear. The CDR3 runs 14 residues. Per the germline V gene, CDR1 is SGHAT and CDR2 is FQNNGV. Trimming shortened V by 3 bases and J by 0 bases, and 7 bases separated the two germline ends. The CDR3 protein is CASSFSKSTDTQYF. The CDR3 region has the DNA TGTGCCAGCAGCTTTTCGAAGAGCACAGATACGCAGTATTTT.

The chain recombines TRBV5-1 with TRBJ2-1; TRBD1 is a possible D gene (6 bases). CDR3 length: 14 amino acids. CDR1 and CDR2 from the germline V gene are SGHRS and YFSETQ. V shed 2 bases and J shed 8 bases, with 14 bases lying between them. DNA of the CDR3: TGCGCCAGCAGCTTAGCAGGGGCGACCGATGAGCAGTTCTTC. It translates to CASSLAGATDEQFF.

As to this clone: Within the sample, other DNA sequences also encode this same CDR3. The chain uses TRBV15 and TRBJ2-5; D unresolved. In germline, CDR1 is LNHNV, CDR2 YYDKDF (reference sequence). Trimming stripped 3 bases from V and 2 bases from J, with 7 bases between. This CDR3 is built from 13 residues. The CDR3 nucleotides are TGTGCCACCAGCAGGGCATTACAAGAGACCCAGTACTTC. Encoded protein: CATSRALQETQYF.

The chain recombines TRBV4-2 with TRBJ2-5; TRBD2 might be the D (5 bases). V lost 1 base and J 5 bases, leaving 11 bases between the germline ends. Germline V gene lookup returns CDR1 LGHNA and CDR2 YNFKEQ. This CDR3 has 14 amino acids. For the CDR3, the DNA is TGTGCCAGCAGCCAAGTGCAGGAGCGGGAGACCCAGTACTTC. Its translation: CASSQVQERETQYF.

V is TRBV7-8 and J is TRBJ2-7; TRBD1 matches at 8 bases. From germline, CDR1 is SGHVS and CDR2 FQNEAQ. There are 15 residues in the CDR3. V shed 4 bases and J 5 bases; nucleotides not matched to a gene: 10. The CDR3: CASSSHRTGTDEQYF. CDR3 DNA sequence: TGTGCCAGCAGCTCCCACCGGACAGGGACCGACGAGCAGTACTTC. Variable domain in full (rest from reference TRBV7-8 and TRBJ2-7): GAGVSQSPRYKVAKRGQDVALRCDPISGHVSLFWYQQALGQGPEFLTYFQNEAQLDKSGLPSDRFFAERPEGSVSTLKIQRTQQEDSAVYLCASSSHRTGTDEQYFGPGTRLTVT.

In its sample, this clone was seen once. CDR3 sequence reads: CASSQIRETQYF. The CDR3 DNA reads TGCGCCAGCAGCCAAATTCGGGAGACCCAGTACTTC. This chain connects TRBV4-1 to TRBJ2-5; D ambiguous. V was shortened by 2 bases and J by 5 bases, with 6 bases between the two germline ends. Germline-derived CDR1 and CDR2 are MGHRA and YSYEKL. The CDR3 is 12 residues long.

The chain employs TRBV5-1 and TRBJ2-7; TRBD1 agrees at 9 bases. This CDR3 contains 16 residues. The V gene end was trimmed by 0 bases and the J gene end by 6 bases; junction bases not matched to a gene: 10. CDR1 and CDR2 from the germline V gene are SGHRS and YFSETQ. The CDR3 nucleotides are TGCGCCAGCAGCTTGGGCGCCGGGACAGGGTCGACCGAGCAGTACTTC. Translation: CASSLGAGTGSTEQYF.

The chain links TRBV19 to TRBJ2-5; TRBD1 matches at 10 bases. The CDR3 totals 14 residues. Germline V gene sequence: CDR1 LNHDA, CDR2 SQIVND (reference sequence). The ends lost 5 bases at V and 4 bases at J; junction bases unmatched: 4. CDR3 sequence reads: CASSVTGGPETQYF. The CDR3 nucleotides are TGTGCCAGTAGTGTGACAGGGGGCCCAGAGACCCAGTACTTC. Looking up the rest from reference TRBV19 and TRBJ2-5 gives the full variable domain: DGGITQSPKYLFRKEGQNVTLSCEQNLNHDAMYWYRQDPGQGLRLIYYSQIVNDFQKGDIAEGYSVSREKKESFPLTVTSAQKNPTAFYLCASSVTGGPETQYFGPGTRLLVL.

The J gene is TRBJ2-3, the V gene TRBV27; 13 nucleotides match TRBD2. CDR1 and CDR2 (germline): MNHEY, SMNVEV (reference sequence). The length of the CDR3 is 16 residues. The V segment lost 5 bases and the J segment 4 bases; nucleotides outside the gene matches: 6. CDR3 loop: CASSQLAGGRSDTQYF. The CDR3 bases are TGTGCCAGCAGTCAACTAGCGGGAGGGAGATCAGATACGCAGTATTTT.

J is TRBJ1-3 and V is TRBV18; D remains unclear. The CDR3 loop spans 17 amino acids. CDR1 KGHSH and CDR2 LQKENI come from the germline V gene. V was pared by 4 bases and J by 0 bases, with 16 bases between. CDR3: CASSRPGDGYSGNTIYF. CDR3 DNA: TGTGCCAGCTCACGTCCTGGGGATGGATACTCTGGAAACACCATATATTTT.